These T cell receptor beta chains were read from a single sample in a study of long-term antiretroviral therapy in people with HIV. Here immunoSEQ multiplex PCR was the method, and the copy in TCRdb shows in-frame clones only, minus some. Of about 21,000 clones in the sample, 81% are singletons; the top ten hold 9.5% to 15%. Sequencing was performed on unsorted PBMCs, taken 0.1 years before starting antiretroviral therapy. The receptors here all came from a man aged 40-49 years with HIV. Each CDR3 is given with its conserved first and last residue. The D gene is left open where the match is weak. Not every row has a clone size; where given, it reads once, few, many or a size class.

clone_size j_call v_call d_call cdr3_nt cdr3_aa
once TRBJ2-3 TRBV28 - TGTGCCAGCAGTCAGATCTCAGATACGCAGTATTTT CASSQISDTQYF
few TRBJ2-3 TRBV5-6 - TGTGCCAGCAGCTTGGAGGGGGCAGATACGCAGTATTTT CASSLEGADTQYF
- TRBJ2-5 TRBV7-9 - TGTGCCAGCAGCTTAGCGGGAGCAGGAGAGACCCAGTACTTC CASSLAGAGETQYF
- TRBJ2-7 TRBV15 TRBD1 TGTGCCACCAGCAGAGAGGGACAGGGGACCAAGTACTTC CATSREGQGTKYF
once TRBJ2-3 TRBV29-1 - TGCAGCGTTGGAGGGGGAGATACGCAGTATTTT CSVGGGDTQYF
- TRBJ2-3 TRBV7-9 - TGTGCCAGCAGCTCCAGACAGGTCACCACAGATACGCAGTATTTT CASSSRQVTTDTQYF
- TRBJ2-7 TRBV19 TRBD2 TGTGCCAGTAGTATCGCCGGGACTAGTTCTTACGAGCAGTACTTC CASSIAGTSSYEQYF
- TRBJ1-1 TRBV11-3 TRBD1 TGTGCCAGCAGCTCAGGGGGAGTGAACACTGAAGCTTTCTTT CASSSGGVNTEAFF
once TRBJ2-7 TRBV7-9 TRBD1 TGTGCCAGCAGCCTTGGACAGGGGGTCTACGAGCAGTACTTC CASSLGQGVYEQYF
- TRBJ1-2 TRBV5-1 TRBD1 TGCGCCAGCAGCCAAGGGACAGACCTTAACTATGGCTACACCTTC CASSQGTDLNYGYTF
- TRBJ2-1 TRBV4-3 - TGCGCCAGCAGCCAAGAGGATGTGGAGGACGGCAATGAGCAGTTCTTC CASSQEDVEDGNEQFF
few TRBJ1-5 TRBV18 - TGTGCCAGCTCACCTCAGAATTACCAGCCCCAGCATTTT CASSPQNYQPQHF
- TRBJ2-1 TRBV30 TRBD2 TGTGCCTGGAGTGTAGGGACTAGCCTCTACAATGAGCAGTTCTTC CAWSVGTSLYNEQFF
- TRBJ2-6 TRBV5-4 - TGTGCCAGCAGCTACGCAAAGGACTCTGGGGCCAACGTCCTGACTTTC CASSYAKDSGANVLTF
- TRBJ2-7 TRBV7-2 - TGTGCCAGCAGCTTAGGGGGGGAGACCTACGAGCAGTACTTC CASSLGGETYEQYF
- TRBJ2-1 TRBV18 TRBD1 TGTGCCAGCTCGGGGACAGGCGCCTACAATGAGCAGTTCTTC CASSGTGAYNEQFF
once TRBJ2-1 TRBV7-3 TRBD2 TGTGCCAGCAGCCCGCTAGCGGGGGGCGGGAATGAGCAGTTCTTC CASSPLAGGGNEQFF
- TRBJ2-3 TRBV5-1 - TGCGCCAGCAGCGTTATTAGCACAGATACGCAGTATTTT CASSVISTDTQYF
- TRBJ2-1 TRBV7-9 TRBD2 TGTGCCAGCAGCTTATCCGGACTAGCGGGATACAATGAGCAGTTCTTC CASSLSGLAGYNEQFF
- TRBJ2-2 TRBV29-1 - TGCAGCGCTGGCGCTCCCAACACCGGGGAGCTGTTTTTT CSAGAPNTGELFF
- TRBJ2-1 TRBV11-2 - TGTGCCAGCAGCTTAGGGACTACATATGAGCAGTTCTTC CASSLGTTYEQFF
- TRBJ2-7 TRBV2 - TGTGCCAGCCGACCGAATACAGGGCGCGAGCAGTACTTC CASRPNTGREQYF
once TRBJ2-2 TRBV28 - TGTGCCAGCAATCCCCCAACCGGGGAGCTGTTTTTT CASNPPTGELFF
- TRBJ2-5 TRBV9 TRBD2 TGTGCCAGCAGCTTGATAGCGGGGGAGACCCAGTACTTC CASSLIAGETQYF
- TRBJ2-5 TRBV2 - TGTGCCAGCCTCGAGGGGGGGTTTGAGACCCAGTACTTC CASLEGGFETQYF
once TRBJ2-2 TRBV9 - TGTGCCAGCAGCGTAGATGCGACGAACACCGGGGAGCTGTTTTTT CASSVDATNTGELFF
- TRBJ2-3 TRBV9 - TGTGCCAGCAGTATGAGTAGGGGTTTTGGCACAGATACGCAGTATTTT CASSMSRGFGTDTQYF
- TRBJ1-5 TRBV7-9 TRBD1 TGTGCCAGCAGCTACGGACAGGGGGTCGGGCAGCCCCAGCATTTT CASSYGQGVGQPQHF
- TRBJ2-1 TRBV7-2 - TGTGCCAGCAGAAAAGAGGTGACCTACAATGAGCAGTTCTTC CASRKEVTYNEQFF
- TRBJ1-4 TRBV6-4 - TGTGCCAGCAGTCTGACCTTAGGGGATGAAAAACTGTTTTTT CASSLTLGDEKLFF
- TRBJ1-3 TRBV19 - TGTGCCAGTAGTTTTGGGAGCTCTGGAAACACCATATATTTT CASSFGSSGNTIYF
- TRBJ2-1 TRBV4-2 TRBD2 TGTGCCAGCAGCCAGGGGACTAGCCGGTACAATGAGCAGTTCTTC CASSQGTSRYNEQFF
- TRBJ2-3 TRBV6-1 - TGTGCCAGCAGTGATTGGGGATATGTCACAGATACGCAGTATTTT CASSDWGYVTDTQYF
- TRBJ2-7 TRBV5-4 - TGTGCCAGCAGCTTGCCGGCGAATTACGAGCAGTACTTC CASSLPANYEQYF
- TRBJ1-1 TRBV5-1 - TGCGCCAGCAGCTCTCTACTTAGACAGGAAGAGGGACACACTGAAGCTTTCTTT CASSSLLRQEEGHTEAFF
few TRBJ1-2 TRBV7-2 - TGTGCCAGCAGCTTCGGGAGTAGTAGGGTTCAAGGCTACACCTTC CASSFGSSRVQGYTF
- TRBJ2-7 TRBV10-2 TRBD2 TGCGCCAGCAGTTATACCCGGGGACTAGCGGAGCAGTACTTC CASSYTRGLAEQYF
- TRBJ1-6 TRBV6-5 - TGTGCCAGCAGTTACTCGAACCGGCATAATTCACCCCTCCACTTT CASSYSNRHNSPLHF
- TRBJ1-4 TRBV4-2 - TGTGCCAGCAGCCAAGTAAGGCAGGGCCTTGATGAAAAACTGTTTTTT CASSQVRQGLDEKLFF
few TRBJ2-7 TRBV19 - TGTGCCAGTAGTATTAGCGAGACCTCCTACGAGCAGTACTTC CASSISETSYEQYF
- TRBJ2-5 TRBV10-3 TRBD2 TGTGCCATCAGTGATCCGACTAGCGGGGCGTACCAAGAGACCCAGTACTTC CAISDPTSGAYQETQYF
- TRBJ2-7 TRBV5-1 TRBD1 TGCGCCAGCAGCTTGGGGAGTTTCTCAGGGGGCGCTTCCTACGAGCAGTACTTC CASSLGSFSGGASYEQYF
- TRBJ1-2 TRBV6-1 - TGTGCCAGCAGTGGTAGGCCCCGGGAGCTCTACACCTTC CASSGRPRELYTF
- TRBJ2-3 TRBV5-4 TRBD2 TGTGCCAGCAGCCCTGGGACTAGCGGGCTTCCAACAGATACGCAGTATTTT CASSPGTSGLPTDTQYF
- TRBJ2-7 TRBV19 - TGTGCCAGTAGTATGAGGGCCTTTCCGGGGGCCTACGAGCAGTACTTC CASSMRAFPGAYEQYF
- TRBJ2-7 TRBV6-5 TRBD1 TGTGCCAGCAGTTACTCCACAGGGGGCGCATACGAGCAGTACTTC CASSYSTGGAYEQYF
- TRBJ2-2 TRBV18 - TGTGCCAGCTCACAATCAACCGGGGAGCTGTTTTTT CASSQSTGELFF
- TRBJ1-4 TRBV12-2 - TGTGCAAGTCGCCTCAAACAGGGTGGGGTTTCTAATGAAAAACTGTTTTTT CASRLKQGGVSNEKLFF